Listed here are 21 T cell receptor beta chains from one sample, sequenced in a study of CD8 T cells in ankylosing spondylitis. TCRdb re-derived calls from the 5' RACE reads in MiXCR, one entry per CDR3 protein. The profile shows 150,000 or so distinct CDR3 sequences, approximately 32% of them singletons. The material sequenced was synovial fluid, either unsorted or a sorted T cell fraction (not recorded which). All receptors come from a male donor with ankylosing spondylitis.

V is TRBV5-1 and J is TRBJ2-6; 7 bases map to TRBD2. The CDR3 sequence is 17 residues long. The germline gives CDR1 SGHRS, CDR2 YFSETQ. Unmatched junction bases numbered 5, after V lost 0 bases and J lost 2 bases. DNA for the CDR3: TGCGCCAGCAGCTTGGCCACCAGCGGGGCTGGGGCCAACGTCCTGACTTTC. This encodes CASSLATSGAGANVLTF.

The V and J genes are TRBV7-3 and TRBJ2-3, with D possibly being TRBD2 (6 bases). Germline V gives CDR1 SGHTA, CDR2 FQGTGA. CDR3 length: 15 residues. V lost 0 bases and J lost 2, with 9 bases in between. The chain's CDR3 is CASSLTGGTTDTQYF. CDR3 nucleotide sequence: TGTGCCAGCAGCTTAACTGGCGGGACCACAGATACGCAGTATTTT. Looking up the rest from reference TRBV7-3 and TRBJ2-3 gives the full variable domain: GAGVSQTPSNKVTEKGKYVELRCDPISGHTALYWYRQSLGQGPEFLIYFQGTGAADDSGLPNDRFFAVRPEGSVSTLKIQRTERGDSAVYLCASSLTGGTTDTQYFGPGTRLTVL.

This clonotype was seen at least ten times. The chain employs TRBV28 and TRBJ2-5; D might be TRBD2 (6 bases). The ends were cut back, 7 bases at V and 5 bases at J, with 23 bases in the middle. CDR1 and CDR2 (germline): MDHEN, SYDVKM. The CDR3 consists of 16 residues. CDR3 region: CASKLAGTSEKETQYF. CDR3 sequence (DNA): TGTGCCAGCAAACTAGCCGGGACCAGCGAAAAGGAGACCCAGTACTTC.

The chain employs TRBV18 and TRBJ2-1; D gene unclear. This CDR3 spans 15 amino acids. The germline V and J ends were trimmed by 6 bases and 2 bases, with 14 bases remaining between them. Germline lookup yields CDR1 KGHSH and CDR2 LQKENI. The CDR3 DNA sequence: TGTGCCAGCTCCCGAGGCCCTCCTCCCTACAATGAGCAGTTCTTC. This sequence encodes CASSRGPPPYNEQFF.

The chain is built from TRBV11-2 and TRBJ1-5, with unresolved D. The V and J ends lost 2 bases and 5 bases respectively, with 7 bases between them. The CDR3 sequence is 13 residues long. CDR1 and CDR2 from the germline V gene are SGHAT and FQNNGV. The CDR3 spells CASSLSYDQPQHF. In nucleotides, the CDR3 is TGTGCCAGCAGCTTAAGCTACGATCAGCCCCAGCATTTT. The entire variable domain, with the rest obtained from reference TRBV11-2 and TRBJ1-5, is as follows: EAGVAQSPRYKIIEKRQSVAFWCNPISGHATLYWYQQILGQGPKLLIQFQNNGVVDDSQLPKDRFSAERLKGVDSTLKIQPAKLEDSAVYLCASSLSYDQPQHFGDGTRLSIL.

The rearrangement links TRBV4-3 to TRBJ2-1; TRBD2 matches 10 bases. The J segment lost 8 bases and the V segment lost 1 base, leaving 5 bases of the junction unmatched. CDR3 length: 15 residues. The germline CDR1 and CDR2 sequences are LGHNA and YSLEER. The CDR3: CASSQAGSGRHEQFF. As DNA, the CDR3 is TGCGCCAGCAGCCAAGCTGGTAGCGGGAGGCATGAGCAGTTCTTC.

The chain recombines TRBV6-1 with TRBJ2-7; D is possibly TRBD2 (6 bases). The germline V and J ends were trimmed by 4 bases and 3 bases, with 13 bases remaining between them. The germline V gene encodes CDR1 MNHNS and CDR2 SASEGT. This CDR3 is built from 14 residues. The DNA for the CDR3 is TGTGCCAGCAGTGGGCTCGGGAGAGGCTACGAGCAGTACTTC. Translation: CASSGLGRGYEQYF.

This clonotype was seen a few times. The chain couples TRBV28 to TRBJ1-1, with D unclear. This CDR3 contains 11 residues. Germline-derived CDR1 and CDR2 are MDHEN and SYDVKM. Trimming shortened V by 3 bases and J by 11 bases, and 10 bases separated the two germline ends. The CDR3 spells CASSLSERAFF. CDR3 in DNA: TGTGCCAGCAGTTTGAGCGAACGTGCTTTCTTT. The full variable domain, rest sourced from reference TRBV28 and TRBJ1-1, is DVKVTQSSRYLVKRTGEKVFLECVQDMDHENMFWYRQDPGLGLRLIYFSYDVKMKEKGDIPEGYSVSREKKERFSLILESASTNQTSMYLCASSLSERAFFGQGTRLTVV.

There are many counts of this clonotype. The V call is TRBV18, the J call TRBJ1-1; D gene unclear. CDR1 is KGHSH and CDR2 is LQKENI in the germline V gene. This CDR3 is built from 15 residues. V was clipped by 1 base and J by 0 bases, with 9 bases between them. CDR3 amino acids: CASSPRPVMNTEAFF. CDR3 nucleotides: TGTGCCAGCTCACCACGCCCGGTTATGAACACTGAAGCTTTCTTT.

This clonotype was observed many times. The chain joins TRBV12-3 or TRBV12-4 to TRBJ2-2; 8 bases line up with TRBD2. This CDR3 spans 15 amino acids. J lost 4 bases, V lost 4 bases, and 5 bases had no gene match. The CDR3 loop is CASSSTGGITGELFF. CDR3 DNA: TGTGCCAGCAGTTCGACGGGGGGGATCACCGGGGAGCTGTTTTTT.

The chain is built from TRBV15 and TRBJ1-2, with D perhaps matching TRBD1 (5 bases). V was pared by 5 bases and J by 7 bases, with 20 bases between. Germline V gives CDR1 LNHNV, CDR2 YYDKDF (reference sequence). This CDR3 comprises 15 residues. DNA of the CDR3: TGTGCCACCAGCCGCGGCGAAGGGGCAACAAGTGGCTACACCTTC. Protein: CATSRGEGATSGYTF.

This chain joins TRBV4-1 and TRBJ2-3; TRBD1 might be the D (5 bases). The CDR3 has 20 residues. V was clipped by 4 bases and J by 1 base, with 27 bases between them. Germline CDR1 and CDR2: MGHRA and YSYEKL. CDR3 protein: CASSPRTWTLAVARTDTQYF. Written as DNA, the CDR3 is TGCGCCAGCAGCCCCCGGACCTGGACATTGGCTGTTGCGCGCACAGATACGCAGTATTTT.

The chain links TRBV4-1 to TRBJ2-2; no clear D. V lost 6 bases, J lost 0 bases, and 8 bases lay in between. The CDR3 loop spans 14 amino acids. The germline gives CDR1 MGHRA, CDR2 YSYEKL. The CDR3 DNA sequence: TGCGCCAGCAGAGAGTTTCCGAACACCGGGGAGCTGTTTTTT. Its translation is CASREFPNTGELFF.

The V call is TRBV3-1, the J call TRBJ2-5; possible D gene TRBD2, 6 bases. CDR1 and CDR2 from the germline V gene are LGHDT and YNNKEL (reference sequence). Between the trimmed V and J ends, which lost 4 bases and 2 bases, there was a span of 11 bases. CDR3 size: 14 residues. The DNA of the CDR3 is TGTGCCAGCAGCCCGGGACTCAGACAAGAGACCCAGTACTTC. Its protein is CASSPGLRQETQYF.

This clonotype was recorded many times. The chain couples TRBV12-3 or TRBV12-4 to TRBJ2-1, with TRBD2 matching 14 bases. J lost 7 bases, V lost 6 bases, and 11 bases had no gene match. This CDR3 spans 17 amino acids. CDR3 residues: CASSRRTSGRTLNEQFF. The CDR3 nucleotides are TGTGCCAGCAGCCGCAGGACTAGCGGGAGGACCCTGAATGAGCAGTTCTTC.

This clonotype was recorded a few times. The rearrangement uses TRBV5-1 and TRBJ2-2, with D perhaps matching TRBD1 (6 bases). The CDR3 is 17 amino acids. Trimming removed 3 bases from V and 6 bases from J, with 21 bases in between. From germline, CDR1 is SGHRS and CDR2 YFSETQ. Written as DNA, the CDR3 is TGCGCCAGCAGCTACGCGACAGGATCCCAGCGTGCCGGGGAGCTGTTTTTT. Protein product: CASSYATGSQRAGELFF.

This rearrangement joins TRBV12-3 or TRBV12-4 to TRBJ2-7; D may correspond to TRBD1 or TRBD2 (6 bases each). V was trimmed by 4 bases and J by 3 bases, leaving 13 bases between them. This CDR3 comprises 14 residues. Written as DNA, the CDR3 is TGTGCCAGCAGTTGGGGGCAGGGAGGCTACGAGCAGTACTTC. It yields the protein CASSWGQGGYEQYF.

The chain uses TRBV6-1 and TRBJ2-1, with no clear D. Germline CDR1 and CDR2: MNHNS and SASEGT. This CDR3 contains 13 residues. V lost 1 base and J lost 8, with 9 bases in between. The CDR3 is CASSEVLGDEQFF. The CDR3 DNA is TGTGCCAGCAGTGAAGTACTCGGCGATGAGCAGTTCTTC.

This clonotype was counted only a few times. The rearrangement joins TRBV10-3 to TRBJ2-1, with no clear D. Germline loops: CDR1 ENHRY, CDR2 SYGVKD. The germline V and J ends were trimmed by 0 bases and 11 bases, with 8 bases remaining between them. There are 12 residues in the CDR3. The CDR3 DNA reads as TGTGCCATCAGTGAGTCGACCGCCCAGCAGTTCTTC. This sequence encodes CAISESTAQQFF.

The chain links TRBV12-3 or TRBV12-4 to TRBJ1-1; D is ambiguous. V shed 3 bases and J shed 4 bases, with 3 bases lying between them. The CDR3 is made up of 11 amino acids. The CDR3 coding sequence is TGTGCCAGCAGTTTTTCCACTGAAGCTTTCTTT. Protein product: CASSFSTEAFF.

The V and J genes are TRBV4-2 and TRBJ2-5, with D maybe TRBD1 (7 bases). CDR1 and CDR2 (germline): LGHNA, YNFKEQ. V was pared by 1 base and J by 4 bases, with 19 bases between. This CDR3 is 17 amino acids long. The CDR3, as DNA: TGTGCCAGCAGCCAAGGTTATCAGGGGGGAGCGGGAGAGACCCAGTACTTC. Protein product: CASSQGYQGGAGETQYF.